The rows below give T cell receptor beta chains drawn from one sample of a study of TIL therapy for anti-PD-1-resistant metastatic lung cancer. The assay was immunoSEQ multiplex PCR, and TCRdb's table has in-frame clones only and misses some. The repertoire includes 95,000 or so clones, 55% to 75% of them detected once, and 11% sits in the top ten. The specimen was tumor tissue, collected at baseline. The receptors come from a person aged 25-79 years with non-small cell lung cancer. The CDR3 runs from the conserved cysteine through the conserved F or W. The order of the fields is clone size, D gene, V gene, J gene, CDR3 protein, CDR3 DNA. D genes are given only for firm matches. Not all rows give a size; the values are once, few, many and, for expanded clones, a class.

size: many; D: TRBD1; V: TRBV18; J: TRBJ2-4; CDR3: CASSPGRGYNIQYF; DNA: TGTGCCAGCTCACCGGGCAGGGGGTACAACATTCAGTACTTC
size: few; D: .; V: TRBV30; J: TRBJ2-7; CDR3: CAWSLNYEQYF; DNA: TGTGCCTGGAGTTTAAACTACGAGCAGTACTTC
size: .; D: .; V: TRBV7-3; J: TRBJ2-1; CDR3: CASSERRGSSYNEQFF; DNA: TGTGCCAGCAGCGAGAGAAGGGGGAGCTCCTACAATGAGCAGTTCTTC
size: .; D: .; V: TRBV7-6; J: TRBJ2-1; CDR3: CASSLEKSPEQFF; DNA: TGTGCCAGCAGCTTAGAAAAGTCCCCGGAGCAGTTCTTC
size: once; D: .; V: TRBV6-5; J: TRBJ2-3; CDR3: CASSYGNTQYF; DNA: TGTGCCAGCAGTTATGGGAATACGCAGTATTTT
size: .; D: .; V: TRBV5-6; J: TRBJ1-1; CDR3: CASSLLNRLNTEAFF; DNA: TGTGCCAGCAGCTTACTTAACAGACTGAACACTGAAGCTTTCTTT
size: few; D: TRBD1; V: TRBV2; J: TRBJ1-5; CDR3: CASSSRQGAIGNQPQHF; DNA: TGTGCCAGCAGTTCCCGACAGGGGGCGATAGGCAATCAGCCCCAGCATTTT
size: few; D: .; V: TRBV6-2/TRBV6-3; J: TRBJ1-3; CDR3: CASSYSTVSGNTIYF; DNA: TGTGCCAGCAGTTACTCGACAGTCTCTGGAAACACCATATATTTT
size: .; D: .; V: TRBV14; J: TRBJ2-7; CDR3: CASSPFRAYEQYF; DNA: TGTGCCAGCAGCCCCTTTAGGGCCTACGAGCAGTACTTC
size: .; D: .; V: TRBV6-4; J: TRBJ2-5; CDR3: CASSKGGETQYF; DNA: TGTGCCAGCAGCAAGGGGGGGGAGACCCAGTACTTC
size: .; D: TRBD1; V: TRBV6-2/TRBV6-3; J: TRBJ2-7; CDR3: CASSPTWAGGPEQYF; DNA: TGTGCCAGCAGTCCAACGTGGGCAGGGGGCCCAGAGCAGTACTTC
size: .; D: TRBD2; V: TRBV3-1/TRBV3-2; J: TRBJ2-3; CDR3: CASSRGSSGGLDTQYF; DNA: TGTGCCAGCAGCCGCGGTTCCAGCGGGGGATTGGATACGCAGTATTTT
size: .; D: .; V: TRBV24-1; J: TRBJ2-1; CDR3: CATSGRGQYNEQFF; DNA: TGTGCCACCAGTGGAAGGGGTCAATACAATGAGCAGTTCTTC
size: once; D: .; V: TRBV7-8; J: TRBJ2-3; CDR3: CASSMGLTDTQYF; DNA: TGTGCCAGCAGCATGGGACTTACAGATACGCAGTATTTT
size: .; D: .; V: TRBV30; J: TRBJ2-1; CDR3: CAWNPDSYNEQFF; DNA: TGTGCCTGGAACCCTGACTCCTACAATGAGCAGTTCTTC
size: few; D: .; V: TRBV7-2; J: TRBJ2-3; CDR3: CASSLRQGWTDTQYF; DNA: TGTGCCAGCAGCTTAAGGCAGGGATGGACAGATACGCAGTATTTT